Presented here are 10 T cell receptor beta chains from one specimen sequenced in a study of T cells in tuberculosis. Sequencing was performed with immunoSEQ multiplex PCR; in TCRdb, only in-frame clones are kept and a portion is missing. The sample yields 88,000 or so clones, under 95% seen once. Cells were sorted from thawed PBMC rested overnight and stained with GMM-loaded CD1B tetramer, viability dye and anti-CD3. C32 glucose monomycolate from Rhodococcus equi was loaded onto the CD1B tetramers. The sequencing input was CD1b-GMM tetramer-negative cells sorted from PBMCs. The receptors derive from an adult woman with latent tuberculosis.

CDR3 amino acids: CASSISGTGKKTQYF. The CDR3 DNA is TGTGCCAGCAGCATATCCGGGACAGGGAAAAAGACCCAGTACTTC. The V call is TRBV13, the J call TRBJ2-5; TRBD1 matches 9 bases. Trimming cost V 5 bases and J 6 bases; bases outside gene matches: 10. Per germline, CDR1 PRHDT and CDR2 FYEKMQ (reference sequence). The CDR3 loop spans 15 amino acids.

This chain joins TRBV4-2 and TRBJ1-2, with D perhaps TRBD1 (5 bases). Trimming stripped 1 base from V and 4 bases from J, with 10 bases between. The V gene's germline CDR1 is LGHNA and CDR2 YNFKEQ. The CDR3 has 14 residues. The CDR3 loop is CASSQGQRIYGYTF. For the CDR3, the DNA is TGTGCCAGCAGCCAAGGACAGAGAATCTATGGCTACACCTTC.

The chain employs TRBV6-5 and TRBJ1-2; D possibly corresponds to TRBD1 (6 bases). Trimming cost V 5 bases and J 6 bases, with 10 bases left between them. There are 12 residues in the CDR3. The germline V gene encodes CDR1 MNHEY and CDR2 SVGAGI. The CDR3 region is CASSRNRDGYTF. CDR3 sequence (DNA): TGTGCCAGCAGTCGTAACAGGGATGGCTACACCTTC.

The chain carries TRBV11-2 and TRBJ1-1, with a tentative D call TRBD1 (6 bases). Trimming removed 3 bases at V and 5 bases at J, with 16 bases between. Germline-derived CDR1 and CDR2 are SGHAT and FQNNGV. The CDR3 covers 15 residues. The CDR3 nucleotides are TGTGCCAGCAGCTTTCCGCACAGGGCGGTAACTGAAGCTTTCTTT. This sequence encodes CASSFPHRAVTEAFF.

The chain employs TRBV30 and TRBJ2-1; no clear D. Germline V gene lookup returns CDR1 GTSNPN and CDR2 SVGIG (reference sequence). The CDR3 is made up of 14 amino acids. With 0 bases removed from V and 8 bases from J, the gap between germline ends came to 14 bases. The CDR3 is CAWSVLGLSDEQFF. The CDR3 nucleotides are TGTGCCTGGAGTGTATTGGGTTTAAGCGATGAGCAGTTCTTC.

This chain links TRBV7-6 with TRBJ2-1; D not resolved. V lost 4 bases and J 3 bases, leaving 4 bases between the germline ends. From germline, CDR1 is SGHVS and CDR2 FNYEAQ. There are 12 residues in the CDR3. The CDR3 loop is CASSSNYNEQFF. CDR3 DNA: TGTGCCAGCAGCTCAAACTACAATGAGCAGTTCTTC.

This CDR3 is CASSLEGGGQYF. The CDR3, as DNA: TGTGCCAGCAGCTTAGAAGGGGGGGGACAGTACTTC. The V call is TRBV7-9, the J call TRBJ2-4, with a possible D match to TRBD2 (7 bases). V was cut by 1 base and J by 13 bases, with 11 bases left in between. Germline V gene sequence: CDR1 SEHNR, CDR2 FQNEAQ (reference sequence). The CDR3 length is 12 residues.

This CDR3 is CASSLDAPVSGFSYEQYV. The CDR3 DNA reads TGTGCCAGCAGCTTAGACGCCCCCGTGTCAGGCTTCTCCTACGAGCAGTACGTC. The V gene is TRBV7-4, the J gene TRBJ2-7; D remains ambiguous. The germline V gene has CDR1 SGHVT and CDR2 SQSDAQ. The CDR3 has 18 residues. Trimming removed 1 base from V and 0 bases from J, with 19 bases in between.

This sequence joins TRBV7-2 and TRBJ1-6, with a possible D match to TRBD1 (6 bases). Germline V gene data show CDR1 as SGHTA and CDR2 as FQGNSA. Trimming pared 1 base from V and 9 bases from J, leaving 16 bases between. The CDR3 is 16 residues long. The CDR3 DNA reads TGTGCCAGCAGCTTAGAGGACAGCCGTTGGAGTTCACCCCTCCACTTT. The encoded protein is CASSLEDSRWSSPLHF.

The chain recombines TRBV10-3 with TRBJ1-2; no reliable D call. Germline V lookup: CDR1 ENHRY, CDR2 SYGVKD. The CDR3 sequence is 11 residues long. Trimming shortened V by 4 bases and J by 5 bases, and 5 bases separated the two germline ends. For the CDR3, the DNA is TGTGCCATCAGTGGCAGGTATGGCTACACCTTC. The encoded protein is CAISGRYGYTF.